This is a list of T cell receptor beta chains from one sample in a study of blood T cells in healthy people across ages. TCRdb independently ran MiXCR on the 5' RACE reads; one entry per CDR3 protein. The table shows about 640,000 distinct CDR3 sequences, with roughly three fifths occurring only once. The sequenced sample was blood. Receptors were obtained from a man aged 60-69 years in good health. CDR3s leave out the opening cysteine and the closing phenylalanine or tryptophan. Each record gives: V gene, J gene, CDR3 protein.

>TRBV6-5|TRBJ1-4
ASRRRQGGEKLF
>TRBV20-1|TRBJ2-5
SARVAGWETQY
>TRBV20-1|TRBJ1-5
SAAGTSYSNQPQH
>TRBV5-4|TRBJ2-1
ASSAAGGFYNEQF
>TRBV15|TRBJ2-1
ATSRGLSSYNEQF
>TRBV24-1|TRBJ2-3
ATSDYGDTQY
>TRBV12-3/TRBV12-4|TRBJ2-7
ASTAGLESEQY
>TRBV5-1|TRBJ2-4
ASSLVPGGMDIQY
>TRBV11-2|TRBJ2-1
ASGLVALAGVYNEQF
>TRBV6-5|TRBJ2-6
ASSYFSGVLT
>TRBV29-1|TRBJ2-5
SVVITAGGEQY
>TRBV29-1|TRBJ1-4
SVGQANNEKLF